The source of this T cell receptor beta chain is a study of blood T cells in healthy people across ages. Samples each had at least 6 micrograms of total RNA extracted. Germline V lookup: CDR1 LNHNV, CDR2 YYDKDF (reference sequence). V lost 0 bases, J lost 4 bases, and 6 bases lay in between. The CDR3 runs to 14 residues. Overall study findings and caveats: Diversity of TCR beta per million T cells declined in a roughly linear way with age. Not knowing donor CMV status may have confounded expanded clonotype changes.

As to this clonotype: Its antigen is still unknown.

The authors ran a second PCR of about 6 to 11 cycles using a sample-barcoded 5' primer and a J-beta primer mix. At least 2.5 million CDR3-containing paired-end reads were obtained per sample. MiXCR, applied by TCRdb to the 5' RACE reads, yields one record per CDR3 protein. The data show 1,500,000 or so distinct CDR3 sequences, approximately 59% seen once. Sequenced input: blood. V and J are TRBV15 and TRBJ2-2; no clear D. This receptor was obtained from a man aged 18 to 29 in good health. CDR3 nucleotide sequence: TGTGCCACCAGCAGAGATCTCGGCACCGGGGAGCTGTTTTTT. Residues: CATSRDLGTGELFF.